The 8 T cell receptor beta chains given below trace back to one sample, sequenced in a study of circulating and synovial CD4+ cells in juvenile arthritis. Clones were read by immunoSEQ multiplex PCR, and TCRdb kept only the in-frame ones, dropping some. The data contain under 40,000 clones, 93% of them singletons. Input material: CD4+ T cells from blood. Receptor source: a human donor with juvenile idiopathic arthritis.

The chain recombines TRBV28 with TRBJ1-1; D gene uncertain. V was shortened by 8 bases and J by 10 bases, with 20 bases between the two germline ends. CDR3 length: 13 residues. Looked up from germline, CDR1 is MDHEN and CDR2 is SYDVKM. DNA of the CDR3: TGTGCCAGCGCCGATCTAGCACAACCGGGAGCTTTCTTT. Translating it yields CASADLAQPGAFF.

The chain joins TRBV2 to TRBJ1-5; TRBD1 aligns across 9 bases. This CDR3 contains 15 residues. Germline V gene sequence: CDR1 SNHLY, CDR2 FYNNEI. J gave up 4 bases and V 5 bases, and 6 bases lay outside the gene matches. CDR3 sequence reads: CASSLPGQGNQPQHF. CDR3 DNA: TGTGCCAGCAGTCTACCGGGACAGGGTAATCAGCCCCAGCATTTT.

The gene calls are TRBV27 and TRBJ1-2; the D gene is possibly TRBD1 (5 bases). The CDR3 covers 13 residues. The V gene lost 3 bases and the J gene lost 5 bases, with 10 bases spanning the gap. The V gene's germline CDR1 is MNHEY and CDR2 SMNVEV (reference sequence). CDR3 protein: CASSFRAEYGYTF. The CDR3 DNA reads TGTGCCAGCAGTTTCAGGGCCGAGTATGGCTACACCTTC.

V usage is TRBV6-6 and J usage is TRBJ2-7; TRBD1 matches 7 bases. Trimming cost V 7 bases and J 2 bases; bases outside gene matches: 14. In germline, CDR1 is MNHNY, CDR2 SVGAGI (reference sequence). The length of the CDR3 is 16 residues. The CDR3 is CASTEDRTGGTYEQYF. The CDR3 bases are TGTGCCAGCACCGAGGACCGGACAGGTGGTACCTACGAGCAGTACTTC.

Turning to this clone: An end of the junction differs from the germline gene, which may be a read error. The chain carries TRBV9 and TRBJ2-7; D may be TRBD2 (6 bases). The CDR3 is 11 amino acids. In germline, CDR1 is SGDLS, CDR2 YYNGEE. CDR3 residues: CASSSPGTATF. In nucleotides, the CDR3 is TGTGCCAGCAGCTCCCCCGGGACTGCGACCTTC.

This chain joins TRBV27 and TRBJ1-5, with TRBD1 matching over 8 bases. After removal of 7 bases from V and 1 base from J, the junction contained 15 bases not matched to a gene. CDR1 and CDR2 (germline): MNHEY, SMNVEV (reference sequence). This CDR3 has 18 amino acids. As DNA, the CDR3 is TGTGCCAGCACACTCCGGGGGCAGGGGGCATTCAGCAATCAGCCCCAGCATTTT. Translated, it gives CASTLRGQGAFSNQPQHF.

V is TRBV10-1 and J is TRBJ2-6; maybe TRBD1 (6 bases). There are 14 residues in the CDR3. V gave up 9 bases and J gave up 1 base, with 10 bases separating them. Per germline, CDR1 WNHNN and CDR2 SYGVQD (reference sequence). This chain's CDR3 is CARTDRSGANVLTF. In DNA, the CDR3 is TGCGCCAGGACCGACAGGTCTGGGGCCAACGTCCTGACTTTC.

The V gene is TRBV29-1, the J gene TRBJ1-1; 12 bases are shared with TRBD1. Losses at the gene ends were 7 bases for V and 4 bases for J; bases not matched to a gene: 4. The CDR3 totals 13 residues. Germline V gene sequence: CDR1 SQVTM, CDR2 ANQGSEA. The CDR3 DNA follows: TGCAGCGGGGCGGGACAGGGGGCCACTGAAGCTTTCTTT. This translates into CSGAGQGATEAFF.